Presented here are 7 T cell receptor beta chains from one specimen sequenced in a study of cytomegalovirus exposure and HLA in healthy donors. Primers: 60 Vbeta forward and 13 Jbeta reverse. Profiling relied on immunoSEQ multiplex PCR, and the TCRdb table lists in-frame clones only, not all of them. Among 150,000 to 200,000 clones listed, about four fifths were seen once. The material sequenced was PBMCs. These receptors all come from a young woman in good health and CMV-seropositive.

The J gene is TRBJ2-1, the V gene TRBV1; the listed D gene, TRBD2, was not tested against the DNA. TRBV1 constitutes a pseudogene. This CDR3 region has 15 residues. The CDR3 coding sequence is TGCACCAGCAGCCAAGGGGCGTTCGGGGGATGTGAGCAGTTCTTC. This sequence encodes CTSSQGAFGGCEQFF.

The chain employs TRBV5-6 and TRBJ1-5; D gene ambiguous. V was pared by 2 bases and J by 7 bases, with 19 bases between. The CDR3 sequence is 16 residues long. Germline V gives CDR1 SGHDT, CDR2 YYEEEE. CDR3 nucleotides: TGTGCCAGCAGCTTTGGTTGGACCGGGGTCGGCCAGCCCCAGCATTTT. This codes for CASSFGWTGVGQPQHF.

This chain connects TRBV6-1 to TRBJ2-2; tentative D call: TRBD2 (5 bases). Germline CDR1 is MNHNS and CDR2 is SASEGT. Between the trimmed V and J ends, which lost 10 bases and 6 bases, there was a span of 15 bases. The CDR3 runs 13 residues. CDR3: CATRRAWAGELFF. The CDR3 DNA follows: TGTGCCACCCGGCGGGCCTGGGCCGGGGAGCTGTTTTTT.

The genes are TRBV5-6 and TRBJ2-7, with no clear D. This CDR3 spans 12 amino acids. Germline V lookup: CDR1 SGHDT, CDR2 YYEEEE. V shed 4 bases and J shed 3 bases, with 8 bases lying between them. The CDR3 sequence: CASSLTRYEQYF. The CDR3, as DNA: TGTGCCAGCAGCCTTACACGCTACGAGCAGTACTTC.

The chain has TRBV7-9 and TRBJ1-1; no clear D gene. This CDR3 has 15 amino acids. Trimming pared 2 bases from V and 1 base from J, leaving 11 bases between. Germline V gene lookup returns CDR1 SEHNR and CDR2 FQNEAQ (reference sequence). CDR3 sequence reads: CASSLSRIRNTEAFF. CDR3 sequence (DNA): TGTGCCAGCAGCTTAAGCAGGATCCGGAACACTGAAGCTTTCTTT.

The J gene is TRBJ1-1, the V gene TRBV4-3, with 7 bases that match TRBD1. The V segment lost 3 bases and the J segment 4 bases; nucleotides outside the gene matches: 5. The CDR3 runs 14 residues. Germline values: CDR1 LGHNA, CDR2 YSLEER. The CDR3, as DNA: TGCGCCAGCAGCCATGGGGGGACAGTCACTGAAGCTTTCTTT. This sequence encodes CASSHGGTVTEAFF.

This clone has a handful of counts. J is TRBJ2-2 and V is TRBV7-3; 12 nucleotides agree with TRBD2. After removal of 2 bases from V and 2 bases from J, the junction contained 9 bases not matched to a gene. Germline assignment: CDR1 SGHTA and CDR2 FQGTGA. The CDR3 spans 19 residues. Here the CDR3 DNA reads TGTGCCAGCAGCTTACCGTCGACTAGCGGGGGCCATAACACCGGGGAGCTGTTTTTT. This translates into CASSLPSTSGGHNTGELFF.